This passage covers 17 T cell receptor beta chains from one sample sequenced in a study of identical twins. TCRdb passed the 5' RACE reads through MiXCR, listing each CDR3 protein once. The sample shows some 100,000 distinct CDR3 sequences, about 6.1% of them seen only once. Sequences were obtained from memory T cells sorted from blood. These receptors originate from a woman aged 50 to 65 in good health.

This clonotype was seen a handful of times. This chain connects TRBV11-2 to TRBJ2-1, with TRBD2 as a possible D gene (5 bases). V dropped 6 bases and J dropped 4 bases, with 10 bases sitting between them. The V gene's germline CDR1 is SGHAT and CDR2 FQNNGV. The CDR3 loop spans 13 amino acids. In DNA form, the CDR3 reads TGTGCCAGCAGAGTGCGAGGGTACAATGAGCAGTTCTTC. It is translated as CASRVRGYNEQFF.

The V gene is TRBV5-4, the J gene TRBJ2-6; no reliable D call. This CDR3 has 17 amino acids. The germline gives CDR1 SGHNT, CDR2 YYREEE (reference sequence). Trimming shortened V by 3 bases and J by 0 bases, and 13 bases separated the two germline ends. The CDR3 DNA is TGTGCCAGCAGCTCCGCAGACGAACGCTCTGGGGCCAACGTCCTGACTTTC. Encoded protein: CASSSADERSGANVLTF.

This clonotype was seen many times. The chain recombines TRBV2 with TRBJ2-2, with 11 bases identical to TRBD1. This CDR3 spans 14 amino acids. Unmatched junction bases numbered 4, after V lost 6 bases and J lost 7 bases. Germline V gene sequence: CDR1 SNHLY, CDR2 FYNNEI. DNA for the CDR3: TGTGCCAGCAGGCGGACAGGGGGCATCGGGGAGCTGTTTTTT. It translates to CASRRTGGIGELFF.

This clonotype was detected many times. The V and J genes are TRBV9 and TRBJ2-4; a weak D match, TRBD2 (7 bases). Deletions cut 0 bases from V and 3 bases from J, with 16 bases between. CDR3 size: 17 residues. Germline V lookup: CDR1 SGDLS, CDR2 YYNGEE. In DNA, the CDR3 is TGTGCCAGCAGCGTAGAGGGGGGAGGGTCGGGCAAAAACATTCAGTACTTC. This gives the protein CASSVEGGGSGKNIQYF.

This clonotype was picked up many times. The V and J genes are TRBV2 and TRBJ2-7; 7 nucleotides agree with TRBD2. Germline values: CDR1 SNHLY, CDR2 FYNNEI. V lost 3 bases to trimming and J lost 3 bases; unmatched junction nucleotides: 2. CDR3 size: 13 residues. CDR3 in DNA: TGTGCCAGCAGTGAGGGGGGGTTCTACGAGCAGTACGTC. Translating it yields CASSEGGFYEQYV.

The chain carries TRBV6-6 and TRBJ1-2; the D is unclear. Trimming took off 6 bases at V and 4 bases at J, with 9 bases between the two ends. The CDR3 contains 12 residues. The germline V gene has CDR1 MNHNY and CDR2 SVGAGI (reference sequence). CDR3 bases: TGTGCCAGCAGCCCTAAGGGCTATGGCTACACCTTC. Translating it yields CASSPKGYGYTF.

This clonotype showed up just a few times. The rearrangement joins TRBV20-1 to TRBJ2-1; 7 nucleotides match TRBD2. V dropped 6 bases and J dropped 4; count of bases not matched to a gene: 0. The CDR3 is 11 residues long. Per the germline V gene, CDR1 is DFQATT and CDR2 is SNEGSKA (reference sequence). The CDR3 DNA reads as TGCAGTGCGGGGGGGTACAATGAGCAGTTCTTC. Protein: CSAGGYNEQFF.

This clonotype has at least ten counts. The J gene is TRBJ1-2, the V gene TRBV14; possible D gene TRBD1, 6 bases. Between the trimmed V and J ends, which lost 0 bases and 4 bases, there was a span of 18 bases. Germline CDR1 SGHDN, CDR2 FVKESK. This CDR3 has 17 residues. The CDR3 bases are TGTGCCAGCAGCCAAGAAATGGGGGGCTTAAGTACCTATGGCTACACCTTC. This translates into CASSQEMGGLSTYGYTF.

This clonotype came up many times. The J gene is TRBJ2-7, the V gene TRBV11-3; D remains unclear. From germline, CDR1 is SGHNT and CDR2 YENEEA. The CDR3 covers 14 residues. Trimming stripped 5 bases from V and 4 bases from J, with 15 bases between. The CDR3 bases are TGTGCCAGCAGCCCCCGGATGGACCCGTACGAGCAGTACTTC. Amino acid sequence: CASSPRMDPYEQYF.

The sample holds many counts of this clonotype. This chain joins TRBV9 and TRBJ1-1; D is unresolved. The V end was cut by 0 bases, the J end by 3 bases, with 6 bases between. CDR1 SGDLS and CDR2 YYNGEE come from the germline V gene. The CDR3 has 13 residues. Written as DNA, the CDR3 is TGTGCCAGCAGCGTAGATGGGCACACTGAAGCTTTCTTT. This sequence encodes CASSVDGHTEAFF. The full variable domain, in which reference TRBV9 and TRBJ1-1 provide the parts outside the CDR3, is DSGVTQTPKHLITATGQRVTLRCSPRSGDLSVYWYQQSLDQGLQFLIQYYNGEERAKGNILERFSAQQFPDLHSELNLSSLELGDSALYFCASSVDGHTEAFFGQGTRLTVV.

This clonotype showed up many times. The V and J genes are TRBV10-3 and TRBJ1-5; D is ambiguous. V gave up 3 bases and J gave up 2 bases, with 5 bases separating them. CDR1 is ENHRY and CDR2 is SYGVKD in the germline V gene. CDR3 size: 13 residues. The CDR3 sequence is CAISDGGNQPQHF. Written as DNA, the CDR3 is TGTGCCATCAGTGACGGTGGCAATCAGCCCCAGCATTTT.

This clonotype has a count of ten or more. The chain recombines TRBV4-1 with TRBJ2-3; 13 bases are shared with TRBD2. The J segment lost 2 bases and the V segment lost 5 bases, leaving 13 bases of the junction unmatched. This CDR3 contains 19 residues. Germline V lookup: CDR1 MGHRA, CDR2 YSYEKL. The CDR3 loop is CASSTGLAGRVPYTDTQYF. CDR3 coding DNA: TGCGCCAGCAGCACGGGACTAGCGGGAAGAGTCCCCTACACAGATACGCAGTATTTT.

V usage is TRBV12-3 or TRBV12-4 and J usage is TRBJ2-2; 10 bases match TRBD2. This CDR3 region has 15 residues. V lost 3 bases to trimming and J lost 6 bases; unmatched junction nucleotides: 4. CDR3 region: CASSLGLAGAGELFF. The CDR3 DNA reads TGTGCCAGCAGTTTGGGGCTAGCGGGAGCCGGGGAGCTGTTTTTT.

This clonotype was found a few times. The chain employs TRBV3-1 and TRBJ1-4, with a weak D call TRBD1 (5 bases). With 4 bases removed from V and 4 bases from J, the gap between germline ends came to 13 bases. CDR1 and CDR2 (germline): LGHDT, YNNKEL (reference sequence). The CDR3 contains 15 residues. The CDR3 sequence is CASSRSGLINEKLFF. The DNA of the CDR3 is TGTGCCAGCAGCCGTTCGGGACTCATTAATGAAAAACTGTTTTTT. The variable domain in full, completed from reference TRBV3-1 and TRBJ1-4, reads DTAVSQTPKYLVTQMGNDKSIKCEQNLGHDTMYWYKQDSKKFLKIMFSYNNKELIINETVPNRFSPKSPDKAHLNLHINSLELGDSAVYFCASSRSGLINEKLFFGSGTQLSVL.

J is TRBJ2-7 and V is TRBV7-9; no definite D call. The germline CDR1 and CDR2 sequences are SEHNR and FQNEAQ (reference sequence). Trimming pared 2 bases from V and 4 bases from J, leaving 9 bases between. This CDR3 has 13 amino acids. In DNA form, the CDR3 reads TGTGCCAGCAGCTTATCCCATTCGTACGAGCAGTACGTC. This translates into CASSLSHSYEQYV.

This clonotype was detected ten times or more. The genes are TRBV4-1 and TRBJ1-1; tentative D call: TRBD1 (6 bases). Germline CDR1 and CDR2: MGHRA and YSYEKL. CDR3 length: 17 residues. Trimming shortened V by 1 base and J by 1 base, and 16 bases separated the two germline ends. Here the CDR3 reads CASSQGGVGGRNTEAFF. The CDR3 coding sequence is TGCGCCAGCAGCCAAGGAGGGGTAGGGGGGCGGAACACTGAAGCTTTCTTT.

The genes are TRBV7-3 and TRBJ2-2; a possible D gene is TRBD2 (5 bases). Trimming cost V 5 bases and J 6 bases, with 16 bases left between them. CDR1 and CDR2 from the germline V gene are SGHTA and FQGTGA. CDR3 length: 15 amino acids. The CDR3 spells CASSPSPDGAGELFF. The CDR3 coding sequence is TGTGCCAGCAGCCCCTCCCCTGACGGGGCCGGGGAGCTGTTTTTT.